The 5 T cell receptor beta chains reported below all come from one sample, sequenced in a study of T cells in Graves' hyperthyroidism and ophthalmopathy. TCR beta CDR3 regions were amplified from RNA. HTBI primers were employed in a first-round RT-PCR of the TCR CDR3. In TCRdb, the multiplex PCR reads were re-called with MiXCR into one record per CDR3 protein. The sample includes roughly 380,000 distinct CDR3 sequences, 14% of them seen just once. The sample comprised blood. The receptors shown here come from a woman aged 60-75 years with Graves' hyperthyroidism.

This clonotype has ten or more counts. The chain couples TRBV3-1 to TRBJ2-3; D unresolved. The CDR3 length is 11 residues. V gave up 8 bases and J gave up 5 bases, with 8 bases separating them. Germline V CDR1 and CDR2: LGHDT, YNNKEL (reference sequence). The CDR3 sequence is CASGSIDTQYF. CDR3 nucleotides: TGTGCCAGCGGCAGTATAGATACGCAGTATTTT.

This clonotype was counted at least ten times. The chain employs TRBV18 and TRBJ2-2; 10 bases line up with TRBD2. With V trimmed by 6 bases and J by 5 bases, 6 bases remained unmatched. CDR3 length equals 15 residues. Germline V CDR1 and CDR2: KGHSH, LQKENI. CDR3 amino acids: CASSSFSGRTGELFF. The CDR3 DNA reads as TGTGCCAGCTCGTCCTTTAGCGGGAGGACCGGGGAGCTGTTTTTT.

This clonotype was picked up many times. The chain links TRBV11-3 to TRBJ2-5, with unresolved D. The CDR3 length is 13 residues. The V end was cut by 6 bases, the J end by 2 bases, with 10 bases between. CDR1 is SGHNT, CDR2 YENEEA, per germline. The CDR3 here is CASRRASQETQYF. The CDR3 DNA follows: TGTGCCAGCAGACGGGCCTCTCAAGAGACCCAGTACTTC. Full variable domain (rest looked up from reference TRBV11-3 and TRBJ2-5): EAGVVQSPRYKIIEKKQPVAFWCNPISGHNTLYWYLQNLGQGPELLIRYENEEAVDDSQLPKDRFSAERLKGVDSTLKIQPAELGDSAVYLCASRRASQETQYFGPGTRLLVL.

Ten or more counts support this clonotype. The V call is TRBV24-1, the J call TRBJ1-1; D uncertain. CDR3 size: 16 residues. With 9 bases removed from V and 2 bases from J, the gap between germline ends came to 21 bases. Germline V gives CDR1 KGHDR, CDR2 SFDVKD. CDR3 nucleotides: TGTGCCACCCGGCCTTGCAAATTTTACGGCAACACTGAAGCTTTCTTT. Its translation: CATRPCKFYGNTEAFF.

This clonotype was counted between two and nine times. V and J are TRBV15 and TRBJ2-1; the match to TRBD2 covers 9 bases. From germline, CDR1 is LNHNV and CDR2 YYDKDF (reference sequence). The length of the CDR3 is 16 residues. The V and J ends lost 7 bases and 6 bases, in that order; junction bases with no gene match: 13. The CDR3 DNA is TGTGCCACCACTCCTAAACAGGCGGGGGGGACCAATGAGCAGTTCTTC. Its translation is CATTPKQAGGTNEQFF.